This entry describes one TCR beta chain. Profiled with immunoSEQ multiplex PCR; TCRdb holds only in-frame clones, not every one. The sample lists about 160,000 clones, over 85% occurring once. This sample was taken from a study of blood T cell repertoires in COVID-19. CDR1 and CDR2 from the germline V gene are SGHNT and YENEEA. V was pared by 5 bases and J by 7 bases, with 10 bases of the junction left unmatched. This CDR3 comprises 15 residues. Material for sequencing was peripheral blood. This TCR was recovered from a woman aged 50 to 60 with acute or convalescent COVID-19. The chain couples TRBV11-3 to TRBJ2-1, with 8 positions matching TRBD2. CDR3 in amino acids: CASSPRTSFLNEQFF. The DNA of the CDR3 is TGTGCCAGCAGCCCCCGGACTAGCTTTTTAAATGAGCAGTTCTTC.